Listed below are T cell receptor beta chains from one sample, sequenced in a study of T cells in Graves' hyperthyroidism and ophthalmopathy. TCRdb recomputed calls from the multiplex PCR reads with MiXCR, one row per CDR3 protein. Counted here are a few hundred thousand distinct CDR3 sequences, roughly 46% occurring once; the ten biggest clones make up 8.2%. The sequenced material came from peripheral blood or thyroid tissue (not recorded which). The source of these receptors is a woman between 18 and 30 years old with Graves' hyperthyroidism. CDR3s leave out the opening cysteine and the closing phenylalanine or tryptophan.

CDR3: ASSLIPYEQY
J: TRBJ2-7
V: TRBV7-9

CDR3: ASSPSVANEKLF
J: TRBJ1-4
V: TRBV7-8

CDR3: ASTPEGILTEAF
J: TRBJ1-1
V: TRBV10-3

CDR3: ASSDPREGYEQY
J: TRBJ2-7
V: TRBV2

CDR3: SVGQGLATEAF
J: TRBJ1-1
V: TRBV29-1

CDR3: SAVGRGRLTDTQY
J: TRBJ2-3
V: TRBV20-1

CDR3: AISGQTQETQY
J: TRBJ2-5
V: TRBV10-3

CDR3: SVEATQGAEAF
J: TRBJ1-1
V: TRBV29-1

CDR3: ASSLAGRGQKY
J: TRBJ2-5
V: TRBV7-6

CDR3: ATSDTDEGHWYGYT
J: TRBJ1-2
V: TRBV24-1

CDR3: ASTLLGEFDEQF
J: TRBJ2-1
V: TRBV9

CDR3: ASSWGQTQPQH
J: TRBJ1-5
V: TRBV12-3/TRBV12-4

CDR3: SARLDRAGNSPLH
J: TRBJ1-6
V: TRBV20-1

CDR3: AIGGGNTIY
J: TRBJ1-3
V: TRBV2

CDR3: ATSDRRNQPQH
J: TRBJ1-5
V: TRBV24-1

CDR3: ASSSLTVETQY
J: TRBJ2-5
V: TRBV7-2

CDR3: SAKVSGNSPLH
J: TRBJ1-6
V: TRBV20-1